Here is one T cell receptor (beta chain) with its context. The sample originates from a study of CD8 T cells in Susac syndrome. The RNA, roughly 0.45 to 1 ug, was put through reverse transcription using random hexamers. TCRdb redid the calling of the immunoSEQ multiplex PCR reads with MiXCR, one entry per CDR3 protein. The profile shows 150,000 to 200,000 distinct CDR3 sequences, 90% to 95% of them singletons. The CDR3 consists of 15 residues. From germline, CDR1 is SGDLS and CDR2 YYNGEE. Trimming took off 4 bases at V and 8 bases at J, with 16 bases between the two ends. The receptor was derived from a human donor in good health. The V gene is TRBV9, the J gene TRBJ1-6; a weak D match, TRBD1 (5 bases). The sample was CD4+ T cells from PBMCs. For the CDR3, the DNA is TGTGCCAGCAGCCCCCAGGGAGAGGGGCATTCACCCCTCCACTTT. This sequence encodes CASSPQGEGHSPLHF.